This record concerns one T cell receptor (beta chain) sequence. Per the original data handling: It was from reference gene primer amplification that nucleated cell counts were estimated. Some clones are missing from TCRdb's copy, which holds only in-frame ones; the method was immunoSEQ multiplex PCR. The DNA gave D and trimming, while V, J and clone size come from that table. This sample has some 160,000 clones, with 80% to 90% found just once. This specimen comes from a study of blood T cell repertoires in COVID-19. Study background: Italy, Spain and the United States were the sources of the convalescent and acute COVID-19 samples. PBMCs, B-cell-depleted T cells, or T cells provided the cDNA or gDNA that made up the material.

The CDR3 runs to 13 residues. Germline loops: CDR1 SGHRS, CDR2 YFSETQ. The ends were cut back, 4 bases at V and 5 bases at J, with 12 bases in the middle. The clonotype was recovered from a man aged 60 to 69 with acute or convalescent COVID-19. The V gene is TRBV5-1, the J gene TRBJ1-2; tentative D call: TRBD1 (6 bases). Material: peripheral blood. Here the CDR3 DNA reads TGCGCCAGCAGCGATGGGACAAGTTATGGCTACACCTTC. The encoded protein is CASSDGTSYGYTF.